Below are 27 T cell receptor beta chains sequenced from a single sample in a study of shared clonotypes between healthy human individuals. Clones were read by immunoSEQ multiplex PCR, and TCRdb kept only the in-frame ones, dropping some. The sample yields around 2.5 million clones, approximately 94% seen once. The material sequenced was naive CD4+ T cells from PBMCs. This sample's subset: CD45RA+ positively selected. The receptors come from a man between 18 and 35 years old in good health. Some clones in this sample may be carry-over from other donors' samples.

Points on this clone: Sequence at one end of the junction differs from germline and may be a read error. The rearrangement uses TRBV30 and TRBJ1-2, with D perhaps TRBD1 (5 bases). The germline V gene encodes CDR1 GTSNPN and CDR2 SVGIG (reference sequence). The CDR3 has 11 residues. The DNA for the CDR3 is TGTGCCTGGAGTGTCGGGGGGAAAAAAGCCTTC. It codes for CAWSVGGKKAF. Variable domain in full (rest from reference TRBV30 and TRBJ1-2): SQTIHQWPATLVQPVGSPLSLECTVEGTSNPNLYWYRQAAGRGLQLLFYSVGIGQISSEVPQNLSASRPQDRQFILSSKKLLLSDSGFYLCAWSVGGKKAFGSGTRLTVV.

This clone came up a few times. The chain employs TRBV6-6 and TRBJ2-2, with no clear D. Germline lookup yields CDR1 MNHNY and CDR2 SVGAGI (reference sequence). V was shortened by 2 bases and J by 1 base, with 8 bases between the two germline ends. The CDR3 is 15 amino acids. The CDR3 here is CASSYVGWNTGELFF. The CDR3 DNA reads TGTGCCAGCAGTTACGTGGGGTGGAACACCGGGGAGCTGTTTTTT.

The rearrangement uses TRBV28 and TRBJ1-1, with no clear D. Germline V gene lookup returns CDR1 MDHEN and CDR2 SYDVKM. This CDR3 is 15 amino acids long. Trimming stripped 5 bases from V and 3 bases from J, with 16 bases between. As DNA, the CDR3 is TGTGCCAGCAGTCAGACCGGATATTCCCACACTGAAGCTTTCTTT. This encodes CASSQTGYSHTEAFF.

This chain connects TRBV29-1 to TRBJ1-3; D is unclear. This CDR3 has 16 amino acids. Per the germline V gene, CDR1 is SQVTM and CDR2 is ANQGSEA. V was shortened by 0 bases and J by 0 bases, with 12 bases between the two germline ends. CDR3 DNA: TGCAGCGTTGAAGATCGAGAGTTCCTCTCTGGAAACACCATATATTTT. Protein sequence: CSVEDREFLSGNTIYF. Complete variable domain (other parts from reference TRBV29-1 and TRBJ1-3): SAVISQKPSRDICQRGTSLTIQCQVDSQVTMMFWYRQQPGQSLTLIATANQGSEATYESGFVIDKFPISRPNLTFSTLTVSNMSPEDSSIYLCSVEDREFLSGNTIYFGEGSWLTVV.

This CDR3 reads CASSSEGGSTEAFF. CDR3 sequence (DNA): TGTGCCAGCAGTTCCGAGGGGGGCAGCACTGAAGCTTTCTTT. The V call is TRBV11-3, the J call TRBJ1-1; maybe TRBD1 (6 bases). Trimming removed 6 bases at V and 4 bases at J, with 15 bases between. This CDR3 is built from 14 residues. CDR1 and CDR2 (germline): SGHNT, YENEEA. The complete variable domain, with remaining parts taken from reference TRBV11-3 and TRBJ1-1, reads EAGVVQSPRYKIIEKKQPVAFWCNPISGHNTLYWYLQNLGQGPELLIRYENEEAVDDSQLPKDRFSAERLKGVDSTLKIQPAELGDSAVYLCASSSEGGSTEAFFGQGTRLTVV.

This clone was detected once. This chain joins TRBV18 and TRBJ2-7; D possibly uses TRBD1 or TRBD2 (5 bases each). Germline CDR1 and CDR2: KGHSH and LQKENI. This CDR3 has 13 residues. The V end lost 6 bases, the J end lost 4 bases, and 13 bases lay between the germline ends. CDR3 in DNA: TGTGCCAGCTCTCATGGGACGTCATACGAGCAGTACTTC. It encodes CASSHGTSYEQYF.

For this clone: Additional DNA sequences in this sample encode the identical CDR3. The V call is TRBV5-1, the J call TRBJ2-5; 9 bases are shared with TRBD1. J lost 5 bases, V lost 4 bases, and 6 bases had no gene match. In germline, CDR1 is SGHRS, CDR2 YFSETQ. The length of the CDR3 is 14 residues. CDR3 nucleotide sequence: TGCGCCAGCAGCAAACAGGGGGCCGGGGAGACCCAGTACTTC. It translates to CASSKQGAGETQYF.

V usage is TRBV13 and J usage is TRBJ2-3; D assignment may be TRBD1 or TRBD2 (5 bases each). CDR1 PRHDT and CDR2 FYEKMQ come from the germline V gene (reference sequence). This CDR3 region has 17 residues. V dropped 1 base and J dropped 5 bases, with 19 bases sitting between them. The CDR3 DNA reads TGTGCCAGCAGCTTAGACGCAGGGAGTAGTTCAAAAGATACGCAGTATTTT. This translates into CASSLDAGSSSKDTQYF.

Points on this clone: Other DNA sequences within the sample encode an identical CDR3. V usage is TRBV18 and J usage is TRBJ1-3, with D unresolved. Trimming took 0 bases from V and 0 from J, leaving 6 bases between them. Germline V CDR1 and CDR2: KGHSH, LQKENI. The CDR3 extends over 15 amino acids. For the CDR3, the DNA is TGTGCCAGCTCACCACCGGGTAGCTCTGGAAACACCATATATTTT. Its translation: CASSPPGSSGNTIYF. The variable domain in full, with the rest retrieved from reference TRBV18 and TRBJ1-3, is NAGVMQNPRHLVRRRGQEARLRCSPMKGHSHVYWYRQLPEEGLKFMVYLQKENIIDESGMPKERFSAEFPKEGPSILRIQQVVRGDSAAYFCASSPPGSSGNTIYFGEGSWLTVV.

The genes are TRBV5-1 and TRBJ2-7; 7 bases match TRBD2. The CDR3 consists of 17 residues. V was pared by 6 bases and J by 3 bases, with 18 bases of the junction left unmatched. Germline V gene sequence: CDR1 SGHRS, CDR2 YFSETQ. The CDR3, as DNA: TGCGCCAGCAACGACCCAGGAGGGAGGGTTTCGGGCTACGAGCAGTACTTC. Translated: CASNDPGGRVSGYEQYF.

The chain couples TRBV28 to TRBJ2-3, with D possibly being TRBD1 (5 bases). V was pared by 2 bases and J by 2 bases, with 11 bases between. CDR3 length: 15 amino acids. Germline V gives CDR1 MDHEN, CDR2 SYDVKM. The CDR3 region has the DNA TGTGCCAGCAGTTTAATCCTAGGGGTCACAGATACGCAGTATTTT. Amino acid sequence: CASSLILGVTDTQYF.

The chain joins TRBV19 to TRBJ1-4; D is unresolved. Trimming left V 2 bases short and J 3 bases short, with 7 bases between. CDR3 size: 14 residues. CDR1 is LNHDA and CDR2 is SQIVND in the germline V gene (reference sequence). This CDR3 is CASSIRPSNEKLFF. As DNA, the CDR3 is TGTGCCAGTAGTATAAGACCGTCTAATGAAAAACTGTTTTTT.

The chain links TRBV28 to TRBJ2-7; tentatively, D is TRBD2 (6 bases). From germline, CDR1 is MDHEN and CDR2 SYDVKM. Deletions cut 2 bases from V and 7 bases from J, with 15 bases between. The CDR3 extends over 14 amino acids. The CDR3: CASSLRLRRGEQYF. CDR3 bases: TGTGCCAGCAGTTTACGGCTGAGACGGGGGGAGCAGTACTTC. Supplemented by reference TRBV28 and TRBJ2-7, the full variable domain reads DVKVTQSSRYLVKRTGEKVFLECVQDMDHENMFWYRQDPGLGLRLIYFSYDVKMKEKGDIPEGYSVSREKKERFSLILESASTNQTSMYLCASSLRLRRGEQYFGPGTRLTVT.

In DNA, the CDR3 is TGTGCCAGCAGCTTAACTAGCGGGACGCAGGGAGAGCAGTTCTTC. Protein sequence: CASSLTSGTQGEQFF. The chain recombines TRBV5-5 with TRBJ2-1; the match to TRBD2 covers 10 bases. CDR1 and CDR2 from the germline V gene are SGHKS and YYEKEE (reference sequence). J lost 10 bases, V lost 2 bases, and 9 bases had no gene match. The CDR3 is made up of 15 amino acids.

V is TRBV19 and J is TRBJ2-1; 9 bases match TRBD2. This CDR3 comprises 17 residues. The germline V gene has CDR1 LNHDA and CDR2 SQIVND (reference sequence). The V gene end was trimmed by 0 bases and the J gene end by 8 bases; junction bases not matched to a gene: 11. In DNA form, the CDR3 reads TGTGCCAGTAGTATAGAGTTGCGGCTAGCGGGACCTCATGAGCAGTTCTTC. Translating gives CASSIELRLAGPHEQFF.

The chain recombines TRBV5-5 with TRBJ1-3, with no clear D. V lost 0 bases to trimming and J lost 0 bases, with 7 bases between them. This CDR3 spans 15 amino acids. From germline, CDR1 is SGHKS and CDR2 YYEKEE (reference sequence). DNA of the CDR3: TGTGCCAGCAGCTTGGGCAGGCCCTCTGGAAACACCATATATTTT. Its protein is CASSLGRPSGNTIYF.

The rearrangement uses TRBV7-6 and TRBJ2-2; TRBD1 might be the D (7 bases). Germline CDR1 and CDR2: SGHVS and FNYEAQ. The length of the CDR3 is 16 residues. V was trimmed by 2 bases and J by 5 bases, leaving 15 bases between them. The chain's CDR3 is CASSLLQGRLTGELFF. DNA of the CDR3: TGTGCCAGCAGCTTATTACAGGGGAGGTTAACCGGGGAGCTGTTTTTT.

The chain couples TRBV7-3 to TRBJ2-1; TRBD2 aligns across 9 bases. V was pared by 5 bases and J by 8 bases, with 10 bases of the junction left unmatched. The CDR3 contains 15 residues. CDR1 and CDR2 from the germline V gene are SGHTA and FQGTGA. The CDR3 nucleotides read TGTGCCAGCAGCCGCGTTAGCGGGAGTGTCTATGAGCAGTTCTTC. The encoded protein is CASSRVSGSVYEQFF.

The V and J genes are TRBV5-6 and TRBJ2-1, with 7 positions matching TRBD1. Germline loops: CDR1 SGHDT, CDR2 YYEEEE. The CDR3 is made up of 16 amino acids. V was clipped by 0 bases and J by 5 bases; unmatched bases: 8. The DNA of the CDR3 is TGTGCCAGCAGCTTGGGTTGGGGACAGAGACACAATGAGCAGTTCTTC. Its protein is CASSLGWGQRHNEQFF.

The chain links TRBV7-6 to TRBJ1-4; TRBD1 matches 10 bases. CDR3 length equals 15 residues. From germline, CDR1 is SGHVS and CDR2 FNYEAQ. The V and J ends lost 5 bases and 5 bases, in that order; junction bases with no gene match: 5. The CDR3 sequence: CASSVGTGANEKLFF. DNA for the CDR3: TGTGCCAGCAGCGTGGGGACAGGGGCGAATGAAAAACTGTTTTTT.

The V call is TRBV6-1, the J call TRBJ1-2, with D possibly being TRBD1 (6 bases). CDR3 length: 14 residues. Trimming cost V 2 bases and J 8 bases, with 15 bases left between them. CDR1 and CDR2 from the germline V gene are MNHNS and SASEGT. CDR3 sequence: CASSENPGVYGYTF. The CDR3 DNA reads TGTGCCAGCAGTGAAAACCCAGGGGTGTACGGCTACACCTTC.

Remarks on this clone: Other DNA sequences in the same sample also yield this CDR3. The V gene is TRBV29-1, the J gene TRBJ2-6; D gene ambiguous. This CDR3 is 11 amino acids long. Germline V gene data show CDR1 as SQVTM and CDR2 as ANQGSEA. CDR3 DNA: TGCAGTGTTTCTGGGGCCAACGTCCTGACTTTC. Protein: CSVSGANVLTF. Combining the CDR3 with reference TRBV29-1 and TRBJ2-6 gives the whole variable domain SAVISQKPSRDICQRGTSLTIQCQVDSQVTMMFWYRQQPGQSLTLIATANQGSEATYESGFVIDKFPISRPNLTFSTLTVSNMSPEDSSIYLCSVSGANVLTFGAGSRLTVL.

CDR3 coding DNA: TGTGCCAGCAGTACACGAGCACAACAGGGTAACGAGCAGTACTTC. This translates into CASSTRAQQGNEQYF. This sequence joins TRBV27 and TRBJ2-7; D possibly corresponds to TRBD1 (6 bases). The CDR3 is made up of 15 amino acids. Germline loops: CDR1 MNHEY, CDR2 SMNVEV (reference sequence). V lost 5 bases to trimming and J lost 5 bases, with 19 bases between them.

This chain connects TRBV5-4 to TRBJ1-1; D not resolved. Per the germline V gene, CDR1 is SGHNT and CDR2 is YYREEE (reference sequence). Trimming left V 4 bases short and J 0 bases short, with 13 bases between. The CDR3 has 15 residues. CDR3 sequence (DNA): TGTGCCAGCAGCCTTCCCGGGAGCCTGAACACTGAAGCTTTCTTT. Amino acid sequence: CASSLPGSLNTEAFF.

This clone occurred once. The chain is built from TRBV27 and TRBJ1-2; TRBD1 is a possible D gene (6 bases). Germline V gene sequence: CDR1 MNHEY, CDR2 SMNVEV (reference sequence). The V end lost 4 bases, the J end lost 3 bases, and 15 bases lay between the germline ends. The CDR3 is 15 amino acids. The CDR3 coding sequence is TGTGCCAGCAGTTCCCACAGGGCCGGCGACTATGGCTACACCTTC. Residues: CASSSHRAGDYGYTF.

This clone was observed a single time. The chain links TRBV28 to TRBJ2-3; TRBD2 aligns across 9 bases. Germline lookup yields CDR1 MDHEN and CDR2 SYDVKM. The V segment lost 3 bases and the J segment 4 bases; nucleotides outside the gene matches: 5. The CDR3 runs 15 residues. In nucleotides, the CDR3 is TGTGCCAGCAGTTTCGCGGGAGGGCCGTCAGATACGCAGTATTTT. As protein: CASSFAGGPSDTQYF.

The genes are TRBV28 and TRBJ2-7; TRBD2 matches 11 bases. V lost 3 bases, J lost 4 bases, and 5 bases stayed unmatched. CDR3 size: 15 residues. The V gene's germline CDR1 is MDHEN and CDR2 SYDVKM. The DNA of the CDR3 is TGTGCCAGCAGTTTTAGCGGGAGGGCTTGGTACGAGCAGTACTTC. Translation gives CASSFSGRAWYEQYF.